This T cell receptor (beta chain) was sequenced during a study of response to subunit inactivated influenza vaccine. TCRdb reprocessed the RT-PCR reads via MiXCR and lists one record per CDR3 protein. The sample records fewer than 800,000 distinct CDR3 sequences, about 15% being singletons. For this clonotype: Its antigen is currently unknown.

CDR1 and CDR2 (germline): LGHNA, YNFKEQ. The CDR3 is 15 amino acids. V lost 0 bases, J lost 3 bases, and 5 bases stayed unmatched. General study findings and limits: With each seasonal influenza vaccination, the authors suggested, few new T cells are recruited.

V is TRBV4-2 and J is TRBJ2-7, with 7 bases identical to TRBD2. The source is a man between 45 and 60 years old who received an inactivated influenza vaccine. The source was PBMCs from blood, collected roughly 12 days after vaccination. The CDR3 loop is CASSQDASSGYEQYF. The CDR3 DNA sequence: TGTGCCAGCAGCCAAGATGCCTCTAGCGGCTACGAGCAGTACTTC.